Shown below are 20 T cell receptor beta chains from a single sample sequenced in a study of neoadjuvant anti-PD-1 for oral cavity cancer. TCRdb's table, derived via immunoSEQ multiplex PCR, lists solely in-frame clones and lacks some. The sample carries about 14,000 clones, less than 75% recorded once. Here the sequenced sample was PBMCs, taken before nivolumab (anti-PD-1) treatment. The receptors shown here come from a person aged 35 to 85 with oral cavity squamous cell carcinoma.

This sequence joins TRBV19 and TRBJ1-1; tentative D call: TRBD1 (5 bases). Germline V CDR1 and CDR2: LNHDA, SQIVND (reference sequence). The CDR3 is 13 residues long. V was clipped by 3 bases and J by 3 bases, with 8 bases between them. This chain's CDR3 is CASSIGGDTEAFF. Here the CDR3 DNA reads TGTGCCAGTAGTATTGGGGGGGACACTGAAGCTTTCTTT.

This clone was counted a few times. The rearrangement links TRBV19 to TRBJ2-2; 11 positions agree with TRBD1. V was clipped by 10 bases and J by 4 bases; unmatched bases: 5. CDR1 is LNHDA and CDR2 is SQIVND in the germline V gene (reference sequence). The CDR3 covers 14 residues. The CDR3 DNA is TGTGCCACTAGGGACAGGGGGACCACCGGGGAGCTGTTTTTT. This encodes CATRDRGTTGELFF.

The V gene is TRBV27, the J gene TRBJ2-7; TRBD1 matches 8 bases. Germline lookup yields CDR1 MNHEY and CDR2 SMNVEV (reference sequence). J was trimmed by 3 bases and V by 4 bases; bases with no gene match: 5. The CDR3 is made up of 14 amino acids. Here the CDR3 reads CASSSGTGLYEQYF. CDR3 nucleotide sequence: TGTGCCAGCAGTTCTGGGACAGGCCTCTACGAGCAGTACTTC.

The chain joins TRBV16 to TRBJ1-1; 7 positions match TRBD1. V shed 3 bases and J 4 bases; nucleotides not matched to a gene: 5. Germline V gene lookup returns CDR1 KGHSY and CDR2 FQNENV. The CDR3 length is 14 residues. The CDR3 DNA is TGTGCCAGCAGCCATCGTACAGGGGTCACTGAAGCTTTCTTT. The encoded protein is CASSHRTGVTEAFF. Based on the CDR3 plus reference TRBV16 and TRBJ1-1, the full variable domain is GEEVAQTPKHLVRGEGQKAKLYCAPIKGHSYVFWYQQVLKNEFKFLISFQNENVFDETGMPKERFSAKCLPNSPCSLEIQATKLEDSAVYFCASSHRTGVTEAFFGQGTRLTVV.

The chain carries TRBV15 and TRBJ1-5; 9 bases are shared with TRBD1. This CDR3 is 16 amino acids long. Germline V gene sequence: CDR1 LNHNV, CDR2 YYDKDF (reference sequence). V shed 6 bases, J shed 4 bases, and the junction held 10 bases outside the gene matches. This chain's CDR3 is CATRQTGGFSNQPQHF. DNA for the CDR3: TGTGCCACCAGACAGACAGGGGGTTTTTCTAATCAGCCCCAGCATTTT.

The rearrangement links TRBV19 to TRBJ2-7; D gene ambiguous. Per the germline V gene, CDR1 is LNHDA and CDR2 is SQIVND (reference sequence). Between the trimmed V and J ends, which lost 5 bases and 2 bases, there was a span of 13 bases. This CDR3 is 14 amino acids long. CDR3 protein: CASSFAGSPYEQYF. CDR3 coding DNA: TGTGCCAGTAGTTTTGCAGGCTCGCCCTACGAGCAGTACTTC. Full variable domain (remainder filled in from reference TRBV19 and TRBJ2-7): DGGITQSPKYLFRKEGQNVTLSCEQNLNHDAMYWYRQDPGQGLRLIYYSQIVNDFQKGDIAEGYSVSREKKESFPLTVTSAQKNPTAFYLCASSFAGSPYEQYFGPGTRLTVT.

The chain links TRBV19 to TRBJ1-1, with a tentative D call TRBD1 (6 bases). From germline, CDR1 is LNHDA and CDR2 SQIVND (reference sequence). V lost 3 bases to trimming and J lost 7 bases, with 24 bases between them. The CDR3 length is 17 residues. CDR3 sequence: CASSINDRRTARHEAFF. The DNA for the CDR3 is TGTGCCAGTAGTATTAACGATCGCCGGACAGCCAGACATGAAGCTTTCTTT.

The gene calls are TRBV7-2 and TRBJ2-7, with TRBD2 matching 7 bases. Germline values: CDR1 SGHTA, CDR2 FQGNSA. Trimming took 2 bases from V and 2 from J; bases not matched to a gene: 6. This CDR3 region has 15 residues. The CDR3 here is CASSLRASGTYEQYF. CDR3 bases: TGTGCCAGCAGCTTACGGGCTAGCGGAACCTACGAGCAGTACTTC.

V and J are TRBV6-1 and TRBJ2-5, with 11 bases fitting TRBD2. The V gene's germline CDR1 is MNHNS and CDR2 SASEGT. The CDR3 has 15 amino acids. J lost 2 bases, V lost 8 bases, and 7 bases had no gene match. The CDR3 sequence: CASFPGLADQETQYF. The CDR3 DNA sequence: TGTGCCAGCTTTCCGGGACTAGCGGATCAAGAGACCCAGTACTTC.

This chain joins TRBV2 and TRBJ2-7, with 8 nucleotides matching TRBD2. Per germline, CDR1 SNHLY and CDR2 FYNNEI. The ends lost 6 bases at V and 4 bases at J; junction bases unmatched: 5. There are 13 residues in the CDR3. CDR3 coding DNA: TGTGCCAGCAGAATAATAGCGGGGTACGAGCAGTACTTC. This translates into CASRIIAGYEQYF.

The chain links TRBV7-2 to TRBJ2-3; D is tentatively TRBD1 or TRBD2 (5 bases each). Germline values: CDR1 SGHTA, CDR2 FQGNSA. This CDR3 spans 17 amino acids. V was shortened by 4 bases and J by 1 base, with 18 bases between the two germline ends. CDR3 sequence (DNA): TGTGCCAGCAGCTACCGGGGCACAACATGGGGCACAGATACGCAGTATTTT. The encoded protein is CASSYRGTTWGTDTQYF.

V gene TRBV7-9 combines with J gene TRBJ1-4; TRBD1 matches 9 bases. Germline CDR1 is SEHNR and CDR2 is FQNEAQ (reference sequence). CDR3 length equals 14 residues. J gave up 6 bases and V 6 bases, and 5 bases lay outside the gene matches. CDR3 DNA: TGTGCCAGCAGTCTGGACAGGGGAGATGAAAAACTGTTTTTT. Translated, it gives CASSLDRGDEKLFF.

V and J are TRBV4-2 and TRBJ1-1, with a possible D match to TRBD1 (6 bases). Germline values: CDR1 LGHNA, CDR2 YNFKEQ. V was clipped by 3 bases and J by 5 bases, with 13 bases between them. The CDR3 loop spans 14 amino acids. This CDR3 reads CASSQPGARTEAFF. The DNA of the CDR3 is TGTGCCAGCAGCCAGCCAGGGGCGAGAACTGAAGCTTTCTTT.

The sample holds a few counts of this clone. J is TRBJ1-3 and V is TRBV10-2; D remains ambiguous. Germline V CDR1 and CDR2: WSHSY, SAAADI. This CDR3 spans 14 amino acids. V dropped 2 bases and J dropped 0 bases, with 5 bases sitting between them. The CDR3, as DNA: TGCGCCAGCAGTGAGAGGAGCTCTGGAAACACCATATATTTT. It specifies CASSERSSGNTIYF.

The J gene is TRBJ2-1, the V gene TRBV15; D unclear. V dropped 6 bases and J dropped 4 bases, with 16 bases sitting between them. The CDR3 contains 15 residues. Looked up from germline, CDR1 is LNHNV and CDR2 is YYDKDF (reference sequence). The CDR3 nucleotides are TGTGCCACCAGAACCGACATTGGCGTTTACAATGAGCAGTTCTTC. Translating gives CATRTDIGVYNEQFF.

This chain connects TRBV7-9 to TRBJ2-1, with 14 bases lining up with TRBD2. The CDR3 consists of 16 residues. Germline values: CDR1 SEHNR, CDR2 FQNEAQ (reference sequence). V lost 5 bases to trimming and J lost 6 bases; unmatched junction nucleotides: 6. This CDR3 is CASSELGTSGGNEQFF. CDR3 sequence (DNA): TGTGCCAGCAGCGAGCTCGGGACTAGCGGGGGCAATGAGCAGTTCTTC.

The chain has TRBV6-5 and TRBJ1-1, with TRBD1 as a possible D gene (5 bases). This CDR3 comprises 11 residues. V was cut by 2 bases and J by 10 bases, with 8 bases left in between. Germline V gene data show CDR1 as MNHEY and CDR2 as SVGAGI. For the CDR3, the DNA is TGTGCCAGCAGTTACGCGGGGGGAGCTTTCTTT. Protein product: CASSYAGGAFF.

This clone has only a few counts. This sequence joins TRBV5-1 and TRBJ2-1; TRBD2 matches 8 bases. V shed 5 bases and J 0 bases; nucleotides not matched to a gene: 7. In germline, CDR1 is SGHRS, CDR2 YFSETQ. This CDR3 comprises 16 residues. The chain's CDR3 is CASSVGGRSSYNEQFF. DNA for the CDR3: TGCGCCAGCAGTGTTGGCGGGAGGAGCTCCTACAATGAGCAGTTCTTC.

The chain uses TRBV6-1 and TRBJ2-1, with 9 bases identical to TRBD1. V gave up 5 bases and J gave up 8 bases; unmatched junction bases: 7. CDR1 is MNHNS and CDR2 is SASEGT in the germline V gene. The CDR3 runs to 14 residues. In DNA, the CDR3 is TGTGCCAGCAGTTCCGGGACAGGGATCGATGAGCAGTTCTTC. Protein sequence: CASSSGTGIDEQFF.

The genes are TRBV2 and TRBJ1-4, with D maybe TRBD1 (6 bases). The CDR3 length is 14 residues. The V gene's germline CDR1 is SNHLY and CDR2 FYNNEI. Trimming removed 7 bases from V and 0 bases from J, with 9 bases in between. Written as DNA, the CDR3 is TGTGCCAGCACAGACAGGTCAACTAATGAAAAACTGTTTTTT. Its protein product is CASTDRSTNEKLFF.